This T cell receptor (beta chain) was found in a study of graft-versus-host responses after intestinal transplantation (dated by TCRdb to the early 2020s). Regarding the study in general: The transplants that recipients received were multivisceral, liver-intestinal, or isolated intestinal. Alloreactive clones were identified by sequencing pre-transplant mixed lymphocyte reaction products and comparing these products with unstimulated pre-transplant donor and recipient T cells. A cohort of approximately 23 intestinal transplant recipients, including one retransplant, was enrolled, and a few patients lacking pretransplant specimens were excluded. Rather than being sequenced by the commercial service, samples from three later patients were sequenced in-house on an Illumina MiSeq and processed with MiXCR. A peak of at least 4% donor T cells among recipient peripheral blood mononuclear cells was the definition used for donor T cell macrochimerism. After intestinal transplantation, graft-versus-host and host-versus-graft alloreactive T cell clones in the graft, circulation and bone marrow were tracked using bulk TCR-beta CDR3 sequencing. All recipients received anti-thymocyte globulin induction followed by maintenance tacrolimus and steroids for roughly three years.

Blood samples were collected up to 4 times in the first month after transplant and then at least monthly when available. According to the germline V gene, CDR1 reads MGHDK and CDR2 reads SYGVNS. The junction carries 10 bases between V and J, which are trimmed by 1 base and 1 base respectively. The CDR3 goes from the cysteine to the phenylalanine over 15 residues. Left in the record is the CDR3 DNA by itself, 45 bases read in frame from the first base. The library relied on the immunoSEQ multiplex PCR assay. For most patients, high-throughput TCR-beta CDR3 sequencing of genomic DNA was performed by Adaptive Biotechnologies. The paper's processing steps were these. TCR sequencing data were retrieved from Adaptive's ImmunoSEQ software for around 20 patients, whereas a few other patients were processed with MiXCR and VDJtools. CDR3 nucleotide sequences shared between donor and recipient were removed because their origin could not be assigned. To be classed as alloreactive, a clone needed at least 2-fold expansion over unstimulated cells and a minimum CFSE-low frequency of 0.002% (template counts) or 0.001% (read counts). A clone was considered mappable if detected in the sequenced pre-transplant spleen, lymph node, or MLR CFSE-low populations of the donor or recipient. The cumulative frequency of alloreactive clones was calculated as a percentage of all sequences, weighted by copy number. Here the immuneACCESS table is served through TCRdb, limited to in-frame sequences with V and J called. Missing clones are a known gap in these copies; in checked studies unresolved V genes cover under half, and the rest lacks a known reason. The DNA was the basis for D and trimming; V, J and clone size are from that table. Across this sample there are approximately 10,000 clones, with over 90% seen only once. Over 4% of the sample is taken by the ten largest.

Concerning this clone itself: The target of this receptor is not known. There are no base qualities to consult, and no much larger clone falls within one base.

The research as a whole found: Early after transplant, peak levels of circulating GvH clones were associated with declines in HvG clones. The conclusions were limited by the relatively low number and heterogeneity of the intestinal transplant patients. GvH clones were detected in recipient bone marrow, and some of these GvH clones were observed earlier in ileal mucosa or blood, consistent with an intestinal mucosal origin. In patients with donor T cell macrochimerism, the allografts had high GvH to HvG T cell clonal ratios.

The source material was PBMCs, sampled approximately 69 days after transplant. The rearranged segments are TRBV25-1 and TRBJ1-1; matching of 5 bases hints at TRBD1 as the D gene. The receptor comes from a human patient who received an intestinal transplant, so some T cells may come from the graft donor. The DNA reads as follows: TGTGCCAGCAGTGAATGGGAGGGGAGGAACACTGAAGCTTTCTTT. Its coded protein is CASSEWEGRNTEAFF.